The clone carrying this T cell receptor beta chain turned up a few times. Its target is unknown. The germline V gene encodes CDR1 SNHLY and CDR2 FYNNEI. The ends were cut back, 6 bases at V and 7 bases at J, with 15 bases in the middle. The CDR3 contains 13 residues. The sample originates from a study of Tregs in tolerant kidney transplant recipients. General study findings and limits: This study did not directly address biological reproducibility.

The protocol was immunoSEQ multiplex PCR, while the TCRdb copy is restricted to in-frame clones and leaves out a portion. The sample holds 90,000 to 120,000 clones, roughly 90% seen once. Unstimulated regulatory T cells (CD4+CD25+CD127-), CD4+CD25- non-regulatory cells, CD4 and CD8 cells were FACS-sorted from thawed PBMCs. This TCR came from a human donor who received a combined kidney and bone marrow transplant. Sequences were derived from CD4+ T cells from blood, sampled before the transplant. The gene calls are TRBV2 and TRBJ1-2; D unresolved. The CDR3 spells CASRGSVSGGYTF. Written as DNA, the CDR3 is TGTGCCAGCAGAGGCAGTGTGTCGGGTGGCTACACCTTC.